These 26 T cell receptor beta chains originate from one sample sequenced in a study of blood T cell repertoires in COVID-19. Sequenced by immunoSEQ multiplex PCR; TCRdb stores in-frame clones only, minus some. The profile covers 130,000 or so clones, with 88% appearing a single time and less than 2.5% taken by the ten largest. Sequenced sample: peripheral blood. All receptors derive from a man in his sixties or seventies with active COVID-19.

The chain is built from TRBV28 and TRBJ2-2; TRBD1 matches at 9 bases. Germline loops: CDR1 MDHEN, CDR2 SYDVKM. There are 15 residues in the CDR3. The V and J ends lost 6 bases and 4 bases, in that order; junction bases with no gene match: 6. The CDR3 protein is CASRPRDRATGELFF. The CDR3 DNA reads as TGTGCCAGCAGACCCCGGGACAGGGCCACCGGGGAGCTGTTTTTT.

Points on this clone: At the DNA level, this CDR3 is encoded by other sequences in the same sample as well. CDR3 region: CASSPPGQGNEKLFF. DNA for the CDR3: TGTGCCAGCTCACCCCCGGGACAGGGTAATGAAAAACTGTTTTTT. The rearrangement links TRBV18 to TRBJ1-4; TRBD1 matches 9 bases. With 3 bases clipped from V and 4 bases from J, the junction kept 3 bases outside the gene matches. CDR3 length: 15 residues. Germline V gene data show CDR1 as KGHSH and CDR2 as LQKENI.

J is TRBJ2-7 and V is TRBV19; the match to TRBD1 covers 10 bases. The CDR3 has 15 residues. Germline V gene lookup returns CDR1 LNHDA and CDR2 SQIVND (reference sequence). V trimming: 4 bases; J trimming: 3 bases; junction bases outside the gene matches: 6. CDR3 nucleotide sequence: TGTGCCAGTAGTAGCCCCGGGACAGGGGACTACGAGCAGTACTTC. Residues: CASSSPGTGDYEQYF.

This chain joins TRBV6-5 and TRBJ2-7; 8 positions agree with TRBD2. J was trimmed by 0 bases and V by 2 bases; bases with no gene match: 6. Germline V gene lookup returns CDR1 MNHEY and CDR2 SVGAGI. The CDR3 consists of 16 residues. For the CDR3, the DNA is TGTGCCAGCAGTTACACGGGCGGGAGGCACTCCTACGAGCAGTACTTC. It yields the protein CASSYTGGRHSYEQYF.

V usage is TRBV7-7 and J usage is TRBJ2-1, with 12 bases matching TRBD2. Per germline, CDR1 SSHAT and CDR2 FNYEAQ (reference sequence). The CDR3 loop spans 19 amino acids. V lost 0 bases, J lost 8 bases, and 14 bases stayed unmatched. In DNA, the CDR3 is TGTGCCAGCAGCTTAGCACTAGCGGGAGGATTAGGGCAAAACGATGAGCAGTTCTTC. Translated: CASSLALAGGLGQNDEQFF.

This clone was seen only a few times. This chain connects TRBV21-1 to TRBJ2-7; whether TRBD2, the table's D call, matches the DNA was not checked. TRBV21-1 is deemed a pseudogene. The CDR3 covers 12 residues. Here the CDR3 reads CASSKGSGLSTF. The CDR3 DNA is TGTGCCAGCAGCAAAGGGAGTGGCCTTAGTACTTTC.

The chain uses TRBV5-6 and TRBJ1-2; TRBD1 matches 12 bases. Germline V gene sequence: CDR1 SGHDT, CDR2 YYEEEE. The CDR3 is 15 amino acids. The ends lost 3 bases at V and 6 bases at J; junction bases unmatched: 6. CDR3 in DNA: TGTGCCAGCAGCTACGGGACAGGGGGCGCGGATGGCTACACCTTC. Protein: CASSYGTGGADGYTF.

V is TRBV7-9 and J is TRBJ2-7; D gene ambiguous. Germline CDR1 SEHNR, CDR2 FQNEAQ (reference sequence). The CDR3 extends over 12 amino acids. Trimming cost V 5 bases and J 3 bases, with 8 bases left between them. The DNA for the CDR3 is TGTGCCAGCAGCCCCGCCGGCTACGAGCAGTACTTC. This sequence encodes CASSPAGYEQYF.

The chain is built from TRBV20-1 and TRBJ2-7; 9 nucleotides line up with TRBD2. Germline-derived CDR1 and CDR2 are DFQATT and SNEGSKA (reference sequence). The CDR3 length is 15 residues. The J segment lost 3 bases and the V segment lost 3 bases, leaving 9 bases of the junction unmatched. CDR3 residues: CSASPLTSGLYEQYF. The CDR3 DNA reads as TGCAGTGCTAGTCCGCTAACTAGCGGGCTCTACGAGCAGTACTTC.

The rearrangement joins TRBV19 to TRBJ2-1, with a weak D call TRBD2 (6 bases). CDR3 length: 15 residues. The germline V gene encodes CDR1 LNHDA and CDR2 SQIVND (reference sequence). Trimming shortened V by 4 bases and J by 6 bases, and 16 bases separated the two germline ends. The CDR3 loop reads CASSTGPGGANEQFF. In nucleotides, the CDR3 is TGTGCCAGTAGTACTGGACCCGGCGGGGCCAATGAGCAGTTCTTC.

The rearrangement links TRBV29-1 to TRBJ1-4; D is uncertain. The CDR3 sequence is 15 residues long. CDR1 and CDR2 from the germline V gene are SQVTM and ANQGSEA. The ends were cut back, 3 bases at V and 2 bases at J, with 13 bases in the middle. CDR3 region: CSVERLSRTNEKLFF. The CDR3 bases are TGCAGCGTTGAGCGATTGAGCCGCACTAATGAAAAACTGTTTTTT.

The CDR3 DNA follows: TGTGCCTGGAGGGTAAAGGGACTGGGGAATTCACCCCTCCACTTT. Translating it yields CAWRVKGLGNSPLHF. This chain links TRBV30 with TRBJ1-6, with a weak D call TRBD1 (5 bases). Trimming shortened V by 3 bases and J by 7 bases, and 16 bases separated the two germline ends. CDR3 size: 15 residues. Germline V gene sequence: CDR1 GTSNPN, CDR2 SVGIG (reference sequence).

The count of this clone is one. CDR3 nucleotide sequence: TGTGCCAGCAGTTTATCGGCAGTAAGCTCCTACAATGAGCAGTTCTTC. It specifies CASSLSAVSSYNEQFF. The chain has TRBV27 and TRBJ2-1; D ambiguous. Trimming took off 0 bases at V and 0 bases at J, with 9 bases between the two ends. The CDR3 length is 16 residues. Per the germline V gene, CDR1 is MNHEY and CDR2 is SMNVEV (reference sequence).

The chain joins TRBV29-1 to TRBJ2-2, with TRBD2 matching 13 bases. The CDR3 has 15 amino acids. V lost 8 bases, J lost 4 bases, and 7 bases stayed unmatched. Germline V CDR1 and CDR2: SQVTM, ANQGSEA. The CDR3 nucleotides read TGCAGCACCCCGGGACTAGCGGGAAGCACCGGGGAGCTGTTTTTT. Amino acids: CSTPGLAGSTGELFF.

V usage is TRBV6-6 and J usage is TRBJ2-7, with TRBD1 identical over 10 bases. Germline lookup yields CDR1 MNHNY and CDR2 SVGAGI (reference sequence). The trim removed 2 bases at V and 2 bases at J, leaving 3 bases unmatched. There are 15 residues in the CDR3. CDR3 DNA: TGTGCCAGCAGTTACCCCGGACAGGGGGCCTACGAGCAGTACTTC. Translated: CASSYPGQGAYEQYF.

The V gene is TRBV5-6, the J gene TRBJ2-7, with 7 bases that match TRBD1. Per germline, CDR1 SGHDT and CDR2 YYEEEE. The CDR3 covers 14 residues. V gave up 4 bases and J gave up 1 base; unmatched junction bases: 5. The CDR3 loop is CASSLRQGSYEQYF. The CDR3 DNA sequence: TGTGCCAGCAGCCTGCGACAGGGTTCCTACGAGCAGTACTTC.

V is TRBV11-2 and J is TRBJ2-1, with TRBD1 as a possible D gene (5 bases). V was clipped by 5 bases and J by 4 bases, with 9 bases between them. Per the germline V gene, CDR1 is SGHAT and CDR2 is FQNNGV. The CDR3 loop spans 13 amino acids. The CDR3: CASSVGHYNEQFF. Written as DNA, the CDR3 is TGTGCCAGCAGCGTTGGACATTACAATGAGCAGTTCTTC.

The rearrangement joins TRBV30 to TRBJ1-2; no clear D gene. Germline V gives CDR1 GTSNPN, CDR2 SVGIG (reference sequence). The V end lost 5 bases, the J end lost 4 bases, and 11 bases lay between the germline ends. This CDR3 has 12 amino acids. CDR3 sequence (DNA): TGTGCCTGGGTCCCGTCCGGCTATGGCTACACCTTC. Residues: CAWVPSGYGYTF. Full variable domain (rest looked up from reference TRBV30 and TRBJ1-2): SQTIHQWPATLVQPVGSPLSLECTVEGTSNPNLYWYRQAAGRGLQLLFYSVGIGQISSEVPQNLSASRPQDRQFILSSKKLLLSDSGFYLCAWVPSGYGYTFGSGTRLTVV.

The CDR3 DNA reads as TGTGCCAGTCATAGATCCGGGACTAAAGGCTACACCTTC. Amino acids: CASHRSGTKGYTF. The chain links TRBV19 to TRBJ1-2; a weak D match, TRBD1 (5 bases). V gave up 8 bases and J gave up 8 bases, with 18 bases separating them. Germline V gives CDR1 LNHDA, CDR2 SQIVND (reference sequence). The CDR3 runs 13 residues.

This chain uses TRBV28 with TRBJ2-7; 8 positions match TRBD2. Germline V gene data show CDR1 as MDHEN and CDR2 as SYDVKM. The CDR3 is made up of 15 amino acids. The V segment lost 4 bases and the J segment 1 base; nucleotides outside the gene matches: 6. CDR3: CASSSPLAVSYEQYF. The CDR3 nucleotides read TGTGCCAGCAGTTCCCCACTAGCGGTTTCCTACGAGCAGTACTTC.

In its sample, this clone was seen once. This rearrangement joins TRBV24-1 to TRBJ2-5; TRBD2 agrees at 7 bases. This CDR3 comprises 15 residues. The ends lost 4 bases at V and 2 bases at J; junction bases unmatched: 6. Germline V CDR1 and CDR2: KGHDR, SFDVKD. CDR3 nucleotides: TGTGCCACCAGTGACCCGGGACTACCACAAGAGACCCAGTACTTC. It is translated as CATSDPGLPQETQYF.

The rearrangement uses TRBV28 and TRBJ1-5, with D perhaps TRBD1 (5 bases). V dropped 8 bases and J dropped 7 bases, with 9 bases sitting between them. The CDR3 sequence is 11 residues long. Germline CDR1 and CDR2: MDHEN and SYDVKM. For the CDR3, the DNA is TGTGCCAGCTCGGGGGTGCAGCCCCAGCATTTT. Translating it yields CASSGVQPQHF.

The chain recombines TRBV16 with TRBJ2-1, with 9 bases matching TRBD1. V lost 0 bases to trimming and J lost 6 bases; unmatched junction nucleotides: 6. CDR3 size: 16 residues. The germline V gene has CDR1 KGHSY and CDR2 FQNENV. The chain's CDR3 is CASSQSRTGASNEQFF. The CDR3 DNA reads TGTGCCAGCAGCCAATCCCGGACAGGGGCCTCCAATGAGCAGTTCTTC.

The J gene is TRBJ1-4, the V gene TRBV27; D perhaps matches TRBD1 (5 bases). This CDR3 spans 15 amino acids. Germline CDR1 and CDR2: MNHEY and SMNVEV (reference sequence). Trimming shortened V by 8 bases and J by 1 base, and 14 bases separated the two germline ends. The DNA of the CDR3 is TGTGCCAGCTCCGACTCCGGGGGAACTAATGAAAAACTGTTTTTT. This gives the protein CASSDSGGTNEKLFF.

The V gene is TRBV27, the J gene TRBJ1-1; TRBD1 is a possible D gene (6 bases). CDR3 size: 14 residues. The germline V and J ends were trimmed by 7 bases and 5 bases, with 17 bases remaining between them. Per germline, CDR1 MNHEY and CDR2 SMNVEV (reference sequence). The CDR3 DNA is TGTGCCAGCACCTCCAAGGGGGGGAAAACTGAAGCTTTCTTT. The encoded protein is CASTSKGGKTEAFF.

The chain joins TRBV25-1 to TRBJ1-4; 7 nucleotides match TRBD1. J gave up 5 bases and V 1 base, and 7 bases lay outside the gene matches. Germline V gives CDR1 MGHDK, CDR2 SYGVNS. CDR3 length: 16 residues. For the CDR3, the DNA is TGTGCCAGCAGTGAATTATACAGGGGACCAAATGAAAAACTGTTTTTT. It encodes CASSELYRGPNEKLFF.